This entry lists 3 T cell receptor beta chains sequenced from one sample in a study of blood T cell repertoires in COVID-19. Method: immunoSEQ multiplex PCR; TCRdb's copy keeps in-frame clones and lacks some. The top ten hold 0.97% of the sample, which has some 97,000 clones, about 89% seen once. Sequenced input: peripheral blood. These receptor sequences come from a man in his 60s with acute or convalescent COVID-19.

V gene TRBV19 combines with J gene TRBJ1-1; a weak D match, TRBD1 (6 bases). Germline values: CDR1 LNHDA, CDR2 SQIVND (reference sequence). Trimming took 6 bases from V and 1 from J, leaving 9 bases between them. The CDR3 loop spans 13 amino acids. The CDR3 spells CASSQTGNTEAFF. CDR3 DNA: TGTGCCAGTAGCCAGACAGGGAACACTGAAGCTTTCTTT.

The rearrangement joins TRBV3-1 (or the pseudogene TRBV3-2) to TRBJ2-7; 7 bases line up with TRBD2. The CDR3 has 15 residues. The V gene end was trimmed by 1 base and the J gene end by 4 bases; junction bases not matched to a gene: 7. Germline-derived CDR1 and CDR2 are LGHDT and YNNKEL (reference sequence). The CDR3 region has the DNA TGTGCCAGCAGCCAAGCCCTAGCGGCCCATTACGAGCAGTACTTC. Its translation is CASSQALAAHYEQYF.

The rearrangement joins TRBV10-3 to TRBJ1-2, with TRBD1 matching over 7 bases. V was clipped by 8 bases and J by 5 bases; unmatched bases: 5. Germline CDR1 reads ENHRY; CDR2 reads SYGVKD. The CDR3 runs 12 residues. The CDR3 DNA follows: TGTGCCATCGAGGGGACAGAATATGGCTACACCTTC. It translates to CAIEGTEYGYTF.